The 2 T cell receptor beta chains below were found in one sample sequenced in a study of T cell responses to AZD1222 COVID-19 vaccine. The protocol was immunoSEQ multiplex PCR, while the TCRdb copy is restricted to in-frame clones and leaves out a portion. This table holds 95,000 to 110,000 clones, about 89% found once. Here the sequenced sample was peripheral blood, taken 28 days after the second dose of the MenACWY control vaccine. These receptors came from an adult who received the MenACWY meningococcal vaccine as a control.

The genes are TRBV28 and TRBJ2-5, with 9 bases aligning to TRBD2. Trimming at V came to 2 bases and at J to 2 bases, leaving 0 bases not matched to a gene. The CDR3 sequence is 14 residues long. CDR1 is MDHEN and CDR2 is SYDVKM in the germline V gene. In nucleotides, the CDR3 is TGTGCCAGCAGTTTAGCGGGGGGGCAAGAGACCCAGTACTTC. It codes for CASSLAGGQETQYF.

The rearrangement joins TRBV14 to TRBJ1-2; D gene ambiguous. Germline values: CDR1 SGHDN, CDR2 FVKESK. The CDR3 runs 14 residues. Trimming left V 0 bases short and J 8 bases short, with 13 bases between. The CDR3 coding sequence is TGTGCCAGCAGCCAAGATCTGGAGGGTGGAGGCTACACCTTC. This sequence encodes CASSQDLEGGGYTF.